Given below is one T cell receptor (beta chain) in context. This clone was picked up one time. Its binding antigen is unknown. The sample holds no much larger clone one base away, and base qualities are not on file. The data were obtained in a study of graft-versus-host responses after intestinal transplantation (dated by TCRdb to 2020 to 2022). Background on the whole study: The transplants that recipients received were multivisceral, liver-intestinal, or isolated intestinal. Every recipient was given anti-thymocyte globulin induction, followed by approximately three years of maintenance tacrolimus and steroids. After intestinal transplantation, graft-versus-host and host-versus-graft alloreactive T cell clones were followed in the graft, circulation and bone marrow using bulk TCR-beta CDR3 sequencing. To identify alloreactive clones, pre-transplant mixed lymphocyte reaction products were sequenced and compared with unstimulated pre-transplant donor and recipient T cells. Of the approximately 24 intestinal transplant recipients enrolled in the cohort, one of whom was a retransplant, 3 patients without pretransplant specimens were excluded. A peak of at least 4% donor T cells among recipient peripheral blood mononuclear cells was the definition used for donor T cell macrochimerism. Rather than being sequenced by the commercial service, samples from a few later patients were sequenced in-house on an Illumina MiSeq and processed with MiXCR.

Sample time point, as interpreted from the label and publication: cells obtained before transplantation from donor or recipient. CD3+CD4+ and CD3+CD8+ populations were FACS-sorted from unstimulated pre-transplant donor and recipient cells taken from spleen or lymph nodes. General findings and caveats noted by the study authors: High GvH to HvG T cell clonal ratios were observed in the allografts of patients with donor T cell macrochimerism. The relatively low number and heterogeneity of intestinal transplant patients limited the conclusions. Early after transplant, peak levels of circulating GvH clones were found to be associated with declines in HvG clones. GvH clones were detected in recipient bone marrow, and some appeared earlier in ileal mucosa or blood, consistent with an intestinal mucosal origin.

The library relied on the immunoSEQ multiplex PCR assay. For most patients, genomic DNA was isolated using the Qiagen DNeasy Blood and Tissue Kit and was shipped frozen to Adaptive Biotechnologies for TCR sequencing. High-throughput TCR-beta CDR3 sequencing of genomic DNA from most patients was performed by Adaptive Biotechnologies. The authors processed their data as follows. TCR sequencing data for 15 to 20 patients were retrieved from Adaptive's ImmunoSEQ software; a few other patients were processed with MiXCR and VDJtools. CD4 versus CD8 sorting errors were corrected by removing sequences found in both subsets at a frequency ratio below 5:1. CDR3 nucleotide sequences shared between donor and recipient were removed because the origin of such sequences could not be assigned. Alloreactive clones required at least 2-fold expansion over unstimulated cells and minimum CFSE-low frequency of 0.002% (template counts) or 0.001% (read counts). A clone was considered mappable if detected in the sequenced pre-transplant spleen, lymph node, or MLR CFSE-low populations of the donor or recipient. The cumulative frequency of alloreactive clones was calculated as a percentage of all sequences, weighted by copy number. As stored in TCRdb, this immuneACCESS dataset retains in-frame rearrangements with V and J assigned. A fraction of the clones does not appear; measured against another copy, unresolved V genes explain less than half of the discrepancy, and the remainder lacks a known reason. V, J and clone size derive from that table, while D and trimming were established from the DNA sequence. The sample table holds around 100,000 clones, of which 87% were seen once. The ten top clones hold about 0.9% of the sample.

CDR1 and CDR2 were assigned from the germline V gene as SNHLY and FYNNEI. V was cut back by 6 bases and J by 2 bases, leaving a gap of 10 bases between them. The CDR3, cysteine through phenylalanine, is 13 amino acids long. The only DNA kept is the CDR3, 39 bases in frame from the first base. This receptor was identified in a human donor who was the organ donor for an intestinal transplant. The starting material was unstimulated CD4+ T cells sorted from spleen or lymph node cells, obtained before transplant. Recombination connected TRBV2 to TRBJ1-2; TRBD1 could be the D gene, as 5 bases match. The CDR3 protein: CASRPWGNYGYTF. The nucleotide sequence is TGTGCCAGCAGACCTTGGGGGAACTATGGCTACACCTTC.